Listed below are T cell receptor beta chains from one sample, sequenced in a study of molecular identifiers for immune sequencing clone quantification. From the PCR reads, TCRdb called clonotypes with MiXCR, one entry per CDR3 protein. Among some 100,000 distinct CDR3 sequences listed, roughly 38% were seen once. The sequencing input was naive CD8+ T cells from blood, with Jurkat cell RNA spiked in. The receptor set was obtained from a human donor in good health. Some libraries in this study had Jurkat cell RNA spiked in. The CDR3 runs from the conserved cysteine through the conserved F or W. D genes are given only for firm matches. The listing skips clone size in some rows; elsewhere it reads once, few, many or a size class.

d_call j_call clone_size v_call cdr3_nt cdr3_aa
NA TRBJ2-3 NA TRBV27 TGTGCCAGCCGGAGTTTGATGGATACGCAGTATTTT CASRSLMDTQYF
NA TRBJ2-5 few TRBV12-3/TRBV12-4 TGTGCCAGCACTATGGGTGAGACCCAGTACTTC CASTMGETQYF
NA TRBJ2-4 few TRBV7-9 TGTGCCAGCAGCGCACCCCTAGGGTTAGCCAAAAACATTCAGTACTTC CASSAPLGLAKNIQYF
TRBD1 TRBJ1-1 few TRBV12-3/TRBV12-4 TGTGCCAGCAGCTCAGGGACAGCGGCTTTCTTT CASSSGTAAFF
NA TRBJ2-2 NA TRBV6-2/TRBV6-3 TGTGCCAGCAGTTATGGACCCCACACCGGGGAGCTGTTTTTT CASSYGPHTGELFF
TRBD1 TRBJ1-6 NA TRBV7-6 TGTGCCAGCAGCTTAGGGGCGTGGGACAGAAACAATTCACCCCTCCACTTT CASSLGAWDRNNSPLHF
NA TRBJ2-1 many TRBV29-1 TGCAGCGTCCCCCGCCCGGACAGTGAGCAGTTCTTC CSVPRPDSEQFF
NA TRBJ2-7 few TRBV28 TGTGCCAGCAGTTTTAGGGAGACTGCAGTCTACGAGCAGTACTTC CASSFRETAVYEQYF
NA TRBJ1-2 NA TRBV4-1 TGCGCCAGCACCCAAGGAGCAGGAACCTATGGCTACACCTTC CASTQGAGTYGYTF
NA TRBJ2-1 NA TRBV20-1 TGCAGTGCTACTCCTTATGGAGGGCGCAATGAGCAGTTCTTC CSATPYGGRNEQFF
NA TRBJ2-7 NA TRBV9 TGTGCCAGCAGCGCTTGGGGGGGCCCTGCCTACGAGCAGTACTTC CASSAWGGPAYEQYF
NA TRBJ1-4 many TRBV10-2 TGCGCCAGCAGTGACGGACGGATAGCAACTAATGAAAAACTGTTTTTT CASSDGRIATNEKLFF
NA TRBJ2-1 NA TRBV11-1 TGTGCCAGCCGTTCCTCCCTCTCGACTGACAAGAGCTTC CASRSSLSTDKSF
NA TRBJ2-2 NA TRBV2 TGTGCCAGCAGTATTCCAGGGGAGCTGTTTTTT CASSIPGELFF